A single sample is the source of the 21 T cell receptor beta chains below, sequenced in a study of CD8+CD57+ T cells in acquired aplastic anemia. CDR3 and TCR beta VDJ profiling relied on genomic DNA as the template. TCRdb processed the reads anew with MiXCR; each CDR3 protein has one entry. The repertoire holds roughly 300,000 distinct CDR3 sequences, with 45% to 65% as singletons. The material sequenced was sorted CD4+, CD8+, or CD8+CD57+ T cells (not recorded which) from PBMCs. These receptors all stem from a human donor with severe aplastic anemia or a healthy control (not recorded which).

The rearrangement uses TRBV7-2 and TRBJ2-7; 7 positions match TRBD1. V shed 3 bases and J 3 bases; nucleotides not matched to a gene: 5. Per germline, CDR1 SGHTA and CDR2 FQGNSA. This CDR3 region has 14 residues. CDR3 loop: CASSLGQTDYEQYF. Written as DNA, the CDR3 is TGTGCCAGCAGCTTGGGACAGACAGACTACGAGCAGTACTTC.

The V gene is TRBV10-3, the J gene TRBJ2-7; 11 bases align to TRBD1. CDR1 ENHRY and CDR2 SYGVKD come from the germline V gene. V lost 3 bases, J lost 2 bases, and 6 bases stayed unmatched. The CDR3 consists of 16 residues. Written as DNA, the CDR3 is TGTGCCATCAGTGACTTTACGGGACAGGGGGCCTACGAGCAGTACTTC. Residues: CAISDFTGQGAYEQYF.

This clonotype was detected a few times. This chain uses TRBV10-3 with TRBJ2-1; D is unresolved. Germline V CDR1 and CDR2: ENHRY, SYGVKD. The length of the CDR3 is 11 residues. Trimming left V 10 bases short and J 8 bases short, with 12 bases between. CDR3 amino acids: CASQTEYEQFF. CDR3 sequence (DNA): TGTGCCAGCCAAACAGAGTATGAGCAGTTCTTC.

This chain links TRBV7-9 with TRBJ1-1; D remains unclear. Germline assignment: CDR1 SEHNR and CDR2 FQNEAQ (reference sequence). V shed 10 bases and J shed 1 base, with 13 bases lying between them. This CDR3 is built from 13 residues. The CDR3 region is CATLSAENTEAFF. The DNA of the CDR3 is TGTGCCACCCTTTCGGCCGAGAACACTGAAGCTTTCTTT.

This clonotype was recorded a few times. The chain links TRBV19 to TRBJ2-3, with TRBD1 matching 7 bases. CDR3 length: 14 residues. V dropped 4 bases and J dropped 1; count of bases not matched to a gene: 2. Germline-derived CDR1 and CDR2 are LNHDA and SQIVND (reference sequence). The CDR3 is CASSRDSRTDTQYF. The CDR3 DNA reads as TGTGCCAGTAGTAGGGACAGCCGCACAGATACGCAGTATTTT.

As to this clonotype: A read error may be the cause here, since a much bigger clone is one base away. The chain recombines TRBV7-2 with TRBJ2-7; no reliable D call. Per the germline V gene, CDR1 is SGHTA and CDR2 is FQGNSA. This CDR3 has 12 residues. CDR3 nucleotide sequence: TGTGCCAGCTCCCCCACAGTTTACGAGGAGTACTTC. It is translated as CASSPTVYEEYF. The full variable domain, in which reference TRBV7-2 and TRBJ2-7 provide the parts outside the CDR3, is GAGVSQSPSNKVTEKGKDVELRCDPISGHTALYWYRQSLGQGLEFLIYFQGNSAPDKSGLPSDRFSAERTGGSVSTLTIQRTQQEDSAVYLCASSPTVYEEYFGPGTRLTVT.

J is TRBJ1-2 and V is TRBV7-9; 8 bases are a match to TRBD1. The CDR3 runs to 16 residues. Unmatched junction bases numbered 13, after V lost 5 bases and J lost 5 bases. The germline V gene has CDR1 SEHNR and CDR2 FQNEAQ (reference sequence). CDR3 protein: CASSHRGTGYGYGYTF. DNA of the CDR3: TGTGCCAGCAGCCACAGGGGGACGGGGTACGGGTATGGCTACACCTTC.

Worth noting for this clonotype: At one end the junction does not follow the germline gene, possibly because of a read error. The gene calls are TRBV10-3 and TRBJ2-1; D is perhaps TRBD2 (6 bases). CDR1 and CDR2 from the germline V gene are ENHRY and SYGVKD. This CDR3 has 15 residues. CDR3 coding DNA: TGTGCCAGCAGTTTCTTCGGGGGAACCTACAATGAGCAGTTCTTC. It is translated as CASSFFGGTYNEQFF.

V is TRBV2 and J is TRBJ1-2; TRBD1 matches at 7 bases. Per the germline V gene, CDR1 is SNHLY and CDR2 is FYNNEI. V was clipped by 6 bases and J by 4 bases; unmatched bases: 8. This CDR3 spans 14 amino acids. The CDR3 loop reads CASSTETGIYGYTF. DNA of the CDR3: TGTGCCAGCAGCACGGAGACAGGGATCTATGGCTACACCTTC.

The chain has TRBV2 and TRBJ1-6; a weak D match, TRBD1 (6 bases). This CDR3 is 14 amino acids long. Trimming left V 2 bases short and J 6 bases short, with 8 bases between. In germline, CDR1 is SNHLY, CDR2 FYNNEI. The CDR3 here is CASSEMDSNSPLHF. For the CDR3, the DNA is TGTGCCAGCAGTGAAATGGACAGTAATTCACCCCTCCACTTT.

A word on this clonotype: This may arise from a read error, as a much more abundant clone is one base away. This chain uses TRBV7-6 with TRBJ2-1, with 7 bases identical to TRBD2. With the DNA end fitting TRBJ2-7 better, the J assignment may be wrong. Looked up from germline, CDR1 is SGHVS and CDR2 is FNYEAQ. The length of the CDR3 is 12 residues. CDR3 residues: CASSQGGGEQYF. Written as DNA, the CDR3 is TGTGCCAGCAGCCAAGGCGGGGGCGAGCAGTACTTC.

This CDR3 reads CSAKSSPGVGETQYF. CDR3 nucleotides: TGCAGTGCGAAATCATCTCCAGGGGTTGGAGAGACCCAGTACTTC. V usage is TRBV20-1 and J usage is TRBJ2-5; possible D gene TRBD1, 6 bases. The CDR3 runs to 15 residues. Germline CDR1 DFQATT, CDR2 SNEGSKA (reference sequence). V was cut by 6 bases and J by 4 bases, with 21 bases left in between.

The CDR3 nucleotides are TGTGCCAGCAGCAAGACTTTGTCCCAAGAGACCCAGTACTTC. This translates into CASSKTLSQETQYF. The chain is built from TRBV7-9 and TRBJ2-5; no firm D call. V was clipped by 5 bases and J by 1 base, with 11 bases between them. Per the germline V gene, CDR1 is SEHNR and CDR2 is FQNEAQ (reference sequence). This CDR3 contains 14 residues.

This clonotype was counted once. The junction differs from germline at one of its ends, possibly a read error. The genes are TRBV10-1 and TRBJ2-7; TRBD1 matches at 9 bases. Germline V gene sequence: CDR1 WNHNN, CDR2 SYGVQD (reference sequence). This CDR3 has 13 amino acids. The CDR3 DNA reads TGTGCCAGCGACGGACAGGGGAGATACGAGCAGTACTTC. Protein: CASDGQGRYEQYF.

At least ten counts were recorded for this clonotype. The gene calls are TRBV6-6 and TRBJ1-1, with TRBD1 matching 8 bases. With V trimmed by 2 bases and J by 5 bases, 4 bases remained unmatched. Germline-derived CDR1 and CDR2 are MNHNY and SVGAGI (reference sequence). CDR3 size: 14 residues. The CDR3 nucleotides read TGTGCCAGCAGTTACCAGGGGGCAGGAACTGAAGCTTTCTTT. Translated: CASSYQGAGTEAFF.

To note about this clonotype: At one end the junction does not follow the germline gene, possibly because of a read error. The chain joins TRBV10-3 to TRBJ2-5, with TRBD1 as a possible D gene (5 bases). Germline loops: CDR1 ENHRY, CDR2 SYGVKD. The CDR3 is 14 amino acids. The chain's CDR3 is CASSADRDQETQYF. The CDR3 DNA sequence: TGTGCCAGCAGTGCCGACAGAGACCAAGAGACCCAGTACTTC.

The sample holds many counts of this clonotype. The CDR3 nucleotides are TGTGCCAGCAGTTACTCCAGGGGGCTATCACCCCTCCACTTT. Protein product: CASSYSRGLSPLHF. The chain couples TRBV6-5 to TRBJ1-6; TRBD1 matches 8 bases. The V gene's germline CDR1 is MNHEY and CDR2 SVGAGI. CDR3 size: 14 residues. V shed 0 bases, J shed 10 bases, and the junction held 2 bases outside the gene matches.

This chain joins TRBV7-2 and TRBJ2-2; the D gene is possibly TRBD1 (5 bases). Germline V CDR1 and CDR2: SGHTA, FQGNSA. V dropped 5 bases and J dropped 3 bases, with 19 bases sitting between them. This CDR3 region has 17 residues. This chain's CDR3 is CASSPRQIRGYTGELFF. CDR3 sequence (DNA): TGTGCCAGCAGCCCTAGACAGATTCGCGGTTACACCGGGGAGCTGTTTTTT.

For the CDR3, the DNA is TGTGCCAGCAGCTTAGGTCGTCGACTAGCGGGGGGTTTCGAGACCCAGTACTTC. Translation: CASSLGRRLAGGFETQYF. The chain is built from TRBV7-2 and TRBJ2-5; 13 bases line up with TRBD2. CDR3 length equals 18 residues. The V and J ends lost 1 base and 5 bases, in that order; junction bases with no gene match: 10. In germline, CDR1 is SGHTA, CDR2 FQGNSA. The full variable domain, completed using reference TRBV7-2 and TRBJ2-5, is GAGVSQSPSNKVTEKGKDVELRCDPISGHTALYWYRQSLGQGLEFLIYFQGNSAPDKSGLPSDRFSAERTGGSVSTLTIQRTQQEDSAVYLCASSLGRRLAGGFETQYFGPGTRLLVL.

This chain connects TRBV24-1 to TRBJ1-1; no clear D gene. Germline V gene sequence: CDR1 KGHDR, CDR2 SFDVKD. The germline V and J ends were trimmed by 3 bases and 3 bases, with 10 bases remaining between them. The CDR3 sequence is 14 residues long. The CDR3 loop reads CATSDPREDTEAFF. As DNA, the CDR3 is TGTGCCACCAGTGATCCAAGGGAGGACACTGAAGCTTTCTTT.

This clonotype was picked up a small number of times. The rearrangement uses TRBV9 and TRBJ1-2; TRBD1 aligns across 7 bases. With V trimmed by 4 bases and J by 2 bases, 8 bases remained unmatched. Germline CDR1 SGDLS, CDR2 YYNGEE. CDR3 length equals 15 residues. CDR3 in amino acids: CASSISTGMNYGYTF. CDR3 DNA: TGTGCCAGCAGCATCTCGACAGGGATGAACTATGGCTACACCTTC.